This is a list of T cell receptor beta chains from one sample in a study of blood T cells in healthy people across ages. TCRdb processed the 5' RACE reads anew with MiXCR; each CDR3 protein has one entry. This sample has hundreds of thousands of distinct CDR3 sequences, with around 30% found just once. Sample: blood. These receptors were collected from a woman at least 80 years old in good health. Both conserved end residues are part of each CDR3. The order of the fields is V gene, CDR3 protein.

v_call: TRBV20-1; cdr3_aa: CSAGAGLEYEQFF
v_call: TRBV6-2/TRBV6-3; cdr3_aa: CASNIAGPTGELFF
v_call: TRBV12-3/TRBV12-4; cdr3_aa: CASRIQGAGETQYF
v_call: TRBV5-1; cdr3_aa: CASSLTGSTKQYF
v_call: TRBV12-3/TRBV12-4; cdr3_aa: CASSLSAGDQSYNEQFF
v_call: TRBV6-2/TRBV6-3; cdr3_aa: CASSYLSGVTDTQYF
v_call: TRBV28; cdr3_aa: CASTPDGYGYTF
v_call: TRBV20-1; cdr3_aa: CSAPLKADQETQYF
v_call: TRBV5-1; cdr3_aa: CASSLVVGMNTGELFF
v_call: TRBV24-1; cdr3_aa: CATSEAGTYEQYF
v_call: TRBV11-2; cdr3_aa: CASSLVLPRGEKLFF
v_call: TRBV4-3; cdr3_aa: CASSQDQGEFQETQYF
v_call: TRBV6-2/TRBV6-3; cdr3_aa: CASRRQGANTGELFF
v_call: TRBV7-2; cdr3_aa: CASSPHRGRQETQYF